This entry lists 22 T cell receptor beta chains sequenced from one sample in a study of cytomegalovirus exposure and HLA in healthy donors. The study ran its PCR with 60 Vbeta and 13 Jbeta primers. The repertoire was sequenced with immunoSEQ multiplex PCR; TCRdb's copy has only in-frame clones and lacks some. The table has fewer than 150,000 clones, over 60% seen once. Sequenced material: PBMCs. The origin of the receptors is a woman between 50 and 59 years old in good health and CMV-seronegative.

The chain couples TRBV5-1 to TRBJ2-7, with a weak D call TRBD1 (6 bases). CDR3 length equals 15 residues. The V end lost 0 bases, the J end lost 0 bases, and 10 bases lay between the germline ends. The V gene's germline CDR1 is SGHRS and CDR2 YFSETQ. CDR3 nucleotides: TGCGCCAGCAGCTTGGATAGGACAGCCTCCTACGAGCAGTACTTC. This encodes CASSLDRTASYEQYF.

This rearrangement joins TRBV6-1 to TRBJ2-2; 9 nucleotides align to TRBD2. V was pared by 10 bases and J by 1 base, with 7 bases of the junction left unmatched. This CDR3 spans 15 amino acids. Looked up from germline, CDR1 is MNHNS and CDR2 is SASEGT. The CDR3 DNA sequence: TGTGCCACTGTTAGCGGGGGAGTGAACACCGGGGAGCTGTTTTTT. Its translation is CATVSGGVNTGELFF.

The CDR3 DNA is TGTGCCAGTAGTATAGATCCAGCGGGGATGGGGAACACTGAAGCTTTCTTT. It specifies CASSIDPAGMGNTEAFF. This chain joins TRBV19 and TRBJ1-1, with D unclear. CDR3 length: 17 amino acids. Trimming removed 0 bases at V and 1 base at J, with 15 bases between. The germline V gene has CDR1 LNHDA and CDR2 SQIVND (reference sequence).

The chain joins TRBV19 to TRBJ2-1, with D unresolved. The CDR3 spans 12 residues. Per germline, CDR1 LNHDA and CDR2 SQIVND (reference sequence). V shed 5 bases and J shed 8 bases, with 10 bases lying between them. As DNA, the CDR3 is TGTGCCAGTAGTCCACTCGGGTATGAGCAGTTCTTC. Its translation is CASSPLGYEQFF.

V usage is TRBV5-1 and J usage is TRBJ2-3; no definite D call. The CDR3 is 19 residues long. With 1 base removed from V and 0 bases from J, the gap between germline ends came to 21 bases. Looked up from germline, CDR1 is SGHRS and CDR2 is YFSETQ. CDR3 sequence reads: CASSLTVSAQLHSTDTQYF. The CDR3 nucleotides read TGCGCCAGCAGCTTGACAGTGTCGGCGCAGCTTCATAGCACAGATACGCAGTATTTT. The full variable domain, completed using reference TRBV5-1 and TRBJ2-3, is KAGVTQTPRYLIKTRGQQVTLSCSPISGHRSVSWYQQTPGQGLQFLFEYFSETQRNKGNFPGRFSGRQFSNSRSEMNVSTLELGDSALYLCASSLTVSAQLHSTDTQYFGPGTRLTVL.

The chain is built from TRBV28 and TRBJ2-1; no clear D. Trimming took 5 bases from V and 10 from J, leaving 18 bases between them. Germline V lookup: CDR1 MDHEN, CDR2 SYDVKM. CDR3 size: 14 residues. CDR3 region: CASSPRRRVGEQFF. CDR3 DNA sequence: TGTGCCAGCAGTCCACGACGACGGGTAGGAGAGCAGTTCTTC.

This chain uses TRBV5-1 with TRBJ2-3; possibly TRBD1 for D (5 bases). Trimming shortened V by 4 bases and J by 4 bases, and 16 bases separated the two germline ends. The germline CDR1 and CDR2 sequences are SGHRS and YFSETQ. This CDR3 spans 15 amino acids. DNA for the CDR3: TGCGCCAGCAGCCCCGGGCAGGGTAGGGCAGATACGCAGTATTTT. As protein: CASSPGQGRADTQYF.

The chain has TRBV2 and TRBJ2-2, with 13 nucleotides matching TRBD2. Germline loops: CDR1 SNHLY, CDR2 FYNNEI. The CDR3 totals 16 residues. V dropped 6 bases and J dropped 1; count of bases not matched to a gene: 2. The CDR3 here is CASSRTSGGNTGELFF. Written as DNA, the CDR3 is TGTGCCAGCAGCCGGACTAGCGGGGGGAACACCGGGGAGCTGTTTTTT.

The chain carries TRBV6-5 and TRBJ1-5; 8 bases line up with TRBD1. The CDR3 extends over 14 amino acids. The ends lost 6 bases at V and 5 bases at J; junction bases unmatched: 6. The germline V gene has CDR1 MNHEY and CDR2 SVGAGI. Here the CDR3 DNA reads TGTGCCAGCAGGGCAACAGGGGGAGATCAGCCCCAGCATTTT. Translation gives CASRATGGDQPQHF.

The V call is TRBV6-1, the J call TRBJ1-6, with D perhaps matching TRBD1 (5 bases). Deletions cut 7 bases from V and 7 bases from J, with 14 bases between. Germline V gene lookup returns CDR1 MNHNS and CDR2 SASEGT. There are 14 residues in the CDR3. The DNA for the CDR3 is TGTGCCAGCAATTTAGCGGGGGACAATTCACCCCTCCACTTT. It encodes CASNLAGDNSPLHF.

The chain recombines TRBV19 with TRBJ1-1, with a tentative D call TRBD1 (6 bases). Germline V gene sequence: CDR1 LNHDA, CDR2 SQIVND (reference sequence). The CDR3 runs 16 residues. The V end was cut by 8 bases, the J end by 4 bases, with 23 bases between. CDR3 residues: CASYPRQGSVGTEAFF. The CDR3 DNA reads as TGTGCCAGTTACCCCAGGCAGGGGAGTGTTGGCACTGAAGCTTTCTTT.

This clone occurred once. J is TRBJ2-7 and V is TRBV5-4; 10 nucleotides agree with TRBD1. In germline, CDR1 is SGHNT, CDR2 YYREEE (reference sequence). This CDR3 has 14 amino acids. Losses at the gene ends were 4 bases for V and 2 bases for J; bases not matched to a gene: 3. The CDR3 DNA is TGTGCCAGCAGCCCCGGACAGGGGGCCTACGAGCAGTACTTC. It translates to CASSPGQGAYEQYF.

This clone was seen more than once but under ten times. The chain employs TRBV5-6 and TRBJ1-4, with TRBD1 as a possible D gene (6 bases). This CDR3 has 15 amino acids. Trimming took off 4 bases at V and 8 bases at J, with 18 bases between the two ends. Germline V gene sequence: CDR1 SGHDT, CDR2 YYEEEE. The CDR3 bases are TGTGCCAGCAGCCCGGGCGGGGGGCTAAGAGAAAAACTGTTTTTT. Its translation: CASSPGGGLREKLFF.

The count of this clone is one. CDR3 region: CASSLASRTGPLNGYTF. The CDR3 DNA sequence: TGCGCCAGCAGCTTGGCAAGCCGGACAGGGCCACTCAATGGCTACACCTTC. V and J are TRBV5-1 and TRBJ1-2; 8 nucleotides agree with TRBD1. Germline trimming cut 0 bases from V and 6 bases from J; bases unmatched to any gene: 13. The CDR3 is 17 amino acids. Germline CDR1 reads SGHRS; CDR2 reads YFSETQ.

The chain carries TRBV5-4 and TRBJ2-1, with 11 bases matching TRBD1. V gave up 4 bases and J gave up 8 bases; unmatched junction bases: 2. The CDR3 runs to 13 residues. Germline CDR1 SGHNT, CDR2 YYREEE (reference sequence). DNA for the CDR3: TGTGCCAGCAGCGGGGGACAGGGGGATGAGCAGTTCTTC. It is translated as CASSGGQGDEQFF.

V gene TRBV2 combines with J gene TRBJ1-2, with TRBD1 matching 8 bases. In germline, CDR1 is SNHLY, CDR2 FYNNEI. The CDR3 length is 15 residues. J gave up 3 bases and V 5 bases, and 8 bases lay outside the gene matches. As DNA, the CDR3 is TGTGCCAGCAGTCCAGGGGGCGCTTTCGACTATGGCTACACCTTC. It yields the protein CASSPGGAFDYGYTF.

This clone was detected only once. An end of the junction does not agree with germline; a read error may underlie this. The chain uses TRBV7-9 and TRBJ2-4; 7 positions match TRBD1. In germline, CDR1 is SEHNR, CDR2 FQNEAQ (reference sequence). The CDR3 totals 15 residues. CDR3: CSSSLGGSRGGIQYF. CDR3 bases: TGTTCCAGCAGCTTAGGGGGCAGCCGAGGGGGCATTCAGTACTTC.

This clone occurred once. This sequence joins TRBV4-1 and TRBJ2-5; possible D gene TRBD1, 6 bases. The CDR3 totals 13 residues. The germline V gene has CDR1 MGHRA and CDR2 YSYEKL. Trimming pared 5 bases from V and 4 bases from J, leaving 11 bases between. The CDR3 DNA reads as TGCGCCAGCAGCGCTACAGGGAGAGAGACCCAGTACTTC. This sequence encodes CASSATGRETQYF.

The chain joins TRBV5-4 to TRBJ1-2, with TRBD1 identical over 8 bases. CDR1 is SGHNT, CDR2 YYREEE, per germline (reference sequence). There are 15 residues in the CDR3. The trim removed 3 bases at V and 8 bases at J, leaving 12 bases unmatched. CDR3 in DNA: TGTGCCAGCAGCTCGGGAGACAGGGGAGGGCTGGGCTACACCTTC. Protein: CASSSGDRGGLGYTF. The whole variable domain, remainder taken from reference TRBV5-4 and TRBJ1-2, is ETGVTQSPTHLIKTRGQQVTLRCSSQSGHNTVSWYQQALGQGPQFIFQYYREEENGRGNFPPRFSGLQFPNYSSELNVNALELDDSALYLCASSSGDRGGLGYTFGSGTRLTVV.

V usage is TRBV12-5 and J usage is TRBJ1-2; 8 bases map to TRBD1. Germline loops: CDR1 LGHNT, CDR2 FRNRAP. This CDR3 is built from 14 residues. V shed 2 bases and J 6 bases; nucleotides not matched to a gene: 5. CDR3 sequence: CASGLKGQVNGYTF. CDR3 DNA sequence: TGTGCTAGTGGTTTGAAGGGACAGGTCAATGGCTACACCTTC.

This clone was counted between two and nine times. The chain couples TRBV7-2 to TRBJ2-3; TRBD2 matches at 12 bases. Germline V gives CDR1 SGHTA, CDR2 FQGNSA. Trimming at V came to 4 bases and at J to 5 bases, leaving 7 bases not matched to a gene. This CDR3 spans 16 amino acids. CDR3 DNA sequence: TGTGCCAGCAGCTCGCTAGCGGGGGGGCGTGGAGATACGCAGTATTTT. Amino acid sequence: CASSSLAGGRGDTQYF.

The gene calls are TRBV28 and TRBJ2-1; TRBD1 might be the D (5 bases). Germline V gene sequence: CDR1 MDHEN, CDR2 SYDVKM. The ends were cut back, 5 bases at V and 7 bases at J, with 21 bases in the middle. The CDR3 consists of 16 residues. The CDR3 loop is CASSVPRAQKGNEQFF. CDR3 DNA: TGTGCCAGCAGTGTACCCCGGGCCCAAAAGGGGAATGAGCAGTTCTTC.